The source of this T cell receptor beta chain is a study of T cell responses to AZD1222 COVID-19 vaccine. Study-wide results and limits: The breadth and depth of Spike-specific TCRs increased once two AZD1222 doses had been given. Donor demographics were predominantly white British with a female majority; clonal diversity may be underestimated.

Germline V gene sequence: CDR1 LNHDA, CDR2 SQIVND (reference sequence). V shed 4 bases and J shed 5 bases, with 14 bases lying between them. This CDR3 is 14 amino acids long. Note on this clone: Its antigen remains unidentified.

The data were produced by immunoSEQ multiplex PCR, yet TCRdb's version contains in-frame clones alone and is incomplete. This table holds 75,000 to 85,000 clones, around 90% found once. Second-dose recipients at about 4 or about 12 weeks were treated as one pooled group. Source: peripheral blood, taken 28 days after the second AZD1222 dose. This chain uses TRBV19 with TRBJ1-1; possibly TRBD1 for D (5 bases). The sequence was obtained from an adult who received the AZD1222 COVID-19 vaccine. DNA for the CDR3: TGTGCCAGTAGTACCGGGACCGCCTGGACTGAAGCTTTCTTT. This encodes CASSTGTAWTEAFF.